This is a list of T cell receptor beta chains from one sample in a study of T cells in localized non-small cell lung cancer. Libraries were prepared by immunoSEQ multiplex PCR; TCRdb keeps only in-frame clonotypes and omits some of them. The table lists 30,000 to 35,000 clones, roughly 91% of them singletons. This specimen was peripheral blood, taken before any cancer treatment. The receptors were gathered from a female donor aged 60 or older with stage I lung adenocarcinoma. Each CDR3 is given with its conserved first and last residue.

V,J,CDR3
TRBV20-1,TRBJ1-1,CSAYLNTEAFF
TRBV5-4,TRBJ2-7,CASSVAPGQETYEQYF
TRBV6-1,TRBJ1-1,CASSEVGGRDKAFF
TRBV18,TRBJ1-5,CASSPMGVTSNQPQHF
TRBV6-4,TRBJ2-7,CASTVGGGYEQYF
TRBV5-1,TRBJ2-3,CASSVAPGTVTDTQYF
TRBV6-5,TRBJ1-1,CASSYNLNTEAFF
TRBV5-4,TRBJ2-7,CASSLAGLYEQYF
TRBV7-2,TRBJ2-1,CASSEYLGTNFYNEQFF
TRBV10-3,TRBJ2-1,CAISESAGGTNEQFF
TRBV5-1,TRBJ1-3,CASSLDGDPSGNTIYF
TRBV5-4,TRBJ2-2,CASSFKDTGELFF
TRBV7-2,TRBJ2-4,CASSLDRRWQGNKNIQYF
TRBV19,TRBJ1-2,CASTNPGYYGYTF
TRBV2,TRBJ2-3,CATHPWTDTQYF
TRBV12-5,TRBJ2-7,CASADWGLPSYEQYF
TRBV6-1,TRBJ1-2,CAIASYPRGSYGYTF
TRBV5-1,TRBJ2-5,CASSRNAETQYF
TRBV7-2,TRBJ1-1,CASSFDLMNTEAFF
TRBV6-6,TRBJ2-3,CASSRTGHSTDTQYF
TRBV28,TRBJ2-1,CASVGVIHPGGYNEQFF
TRBV7-9,TRBJ1-1,CASSLEAANAEAFF
TRBV6-4,TRBJ2-2,CASSLHEGTGSGELFF
TRBV5-5,TRBJ2-7,CASSLGGVLYEQYF
TRBV2,TRBJ1-4,CASNRGLDNEKLFF
TRBV7-2,TRBJ2-5,CASSLEWSDKETQYF
TRBV19,TRBJ1-5,CASSKQGGQPQHF
TRBV7-3,TRBJ2-3,CASSDRDRGTDTQYF
TRBV27,TRBJ1-2,CATRVGGRALSYTF
TRBV27,TRBJ2-6,CASATGTGANVLTF
TRBV14,TRBJ1-2,CASSQALQGLIAGYTF
TRBV5-1,TRBJ2-1,CASSLSRQNQEFF
TRBV5-1,TRBJ1-6,CASSIQGAESPLHF
TRBV7-2,TRBJ2-2,CASSLQGNTGELFF
TRBV7-8,TRBJ2-3,CASSSGLAGGPRTDTQYF
TRBV19,TRBJ2-5,CASSIGRGLRMYQETQYF
TRBV15,TRBJ1-1,CATSRDKSTEAFF
TRBV11-3,TRBJ2-3,CASSTSGRDTQYF
TRBV27,TRBJ2-1,CASSLAPEQFF
TRBV5-1,TRBJ2-1,CASSLVGDYEQFF
TRBV7-6,TRBJ2-5,CASRSGGTQYF
TRBV4-3,TRBJ2-1,CASPLAGLYNEQFF
TRBV19,TRBJ1-1,CASRAEGLANTEAFF
TRBV18,TRBJ2-7,CASSPLGGSYEQYF
TRBV6-5,TRBJ2-7,CASSPPGTGTYEQYF
TRBV7-6,TRBJ1-2,CASGQGTDNGYTF
TRBV6-6,TRBJ1-1,CASRDTGGTEAFF
TRBV7-2,TRBJ1-1,CASTGQMNTEAFF
TRBV4-2,TRBJ2-7,CASSQVADLDEQYF
TRBV7-2,TRBJ2-6,CASGYSGANVLTF
TRBV19,TRBJ1-2,CASTQTGGYGYTF
TRBV18,TRBJ1-1,CASSVHREPNTEAFF
TRBV6-5,TRBJ1-1,CASSYERGTEAFF
TRBV11-2,TRBJ2-3,CASSSGGGTDTQYF
TRBV19,TRBJ1-2,CASSIGGGNYGYTF